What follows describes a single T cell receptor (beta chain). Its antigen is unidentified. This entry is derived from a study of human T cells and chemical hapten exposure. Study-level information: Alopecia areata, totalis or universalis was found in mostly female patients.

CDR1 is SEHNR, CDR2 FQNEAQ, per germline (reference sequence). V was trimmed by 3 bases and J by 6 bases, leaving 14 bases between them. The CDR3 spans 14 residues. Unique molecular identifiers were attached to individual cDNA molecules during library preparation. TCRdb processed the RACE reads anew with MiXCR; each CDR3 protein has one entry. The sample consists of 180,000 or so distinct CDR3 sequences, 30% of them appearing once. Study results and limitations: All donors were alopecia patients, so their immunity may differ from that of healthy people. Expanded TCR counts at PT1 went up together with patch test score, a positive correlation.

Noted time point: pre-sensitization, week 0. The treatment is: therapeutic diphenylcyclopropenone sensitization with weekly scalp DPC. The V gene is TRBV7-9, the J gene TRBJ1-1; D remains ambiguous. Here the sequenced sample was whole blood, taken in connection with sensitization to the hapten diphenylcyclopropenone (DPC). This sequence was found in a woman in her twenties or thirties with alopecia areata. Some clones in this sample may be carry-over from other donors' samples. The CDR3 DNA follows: TGTGCCAGCAGCTTTGGGATCATACCGCCTGAAGCTTTCTTT. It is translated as CASSFGIIPPEAFF.